This T cell receptor (beta chain) was sequenced for a study of spatial heterogeneity in lung cancer. Study-level background: Raw-read counts averaged over ten per unique TCR and UMI combination. The study, taken as a whole, reports: Expanded tumor TCRs that were ubiquitous appeared in blood more at resection than follow-up.

With V trimmed by 3 bases and J by 4 bases, 12 bases remained unmatched. This CDR3 has 16 amino acids. Germline V gene lookup returns CDR1 DFQATT and CDR2 SNEGSKA (reference sequence). In the case of this clonotype: Its target is unknown.

TCRdb reanalysed the 5' RACE reads using MiXCR and keeps one entry per CDR3 protein. The sample lists roughly 39,000 distinct CDR3 sequences; roughly 8% were seen once. As for time point: sample taken at primary tumor resection. Without sorting, whole RNA was sequenced from tumor, nontumor lung or frozen PBMC. The donors, 70 to 80 patients with untreated early-stage non-small cell lung cancer, provided the samples. The sample consisted of PBMCs, taken at surgery. This TCR came from a male donor with early-stage non-small cell lung cancer. The rearrangement joins TRBV20-1 to TRBJ1-1; 9 bases match TRBD1. CDR3 in DNA: TGCAGTGCTAGCAGCCCGACAGGGGGGATGAGCACTGAAGCTTTCTTT. This sequence encodes CSASSPTGGMSTEAFF.